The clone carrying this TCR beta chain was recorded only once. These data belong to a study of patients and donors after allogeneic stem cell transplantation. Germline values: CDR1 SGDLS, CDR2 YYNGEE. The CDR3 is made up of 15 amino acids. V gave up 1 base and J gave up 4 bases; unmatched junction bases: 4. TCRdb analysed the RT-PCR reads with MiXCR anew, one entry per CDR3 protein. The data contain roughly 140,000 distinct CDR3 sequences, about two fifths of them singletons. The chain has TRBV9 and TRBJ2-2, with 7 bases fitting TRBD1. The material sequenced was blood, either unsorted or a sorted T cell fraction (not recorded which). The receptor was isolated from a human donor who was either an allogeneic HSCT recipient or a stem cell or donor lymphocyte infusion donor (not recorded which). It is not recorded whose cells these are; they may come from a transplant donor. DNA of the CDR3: TGTGCCAGCAGCGTACAGGGGGTTGGCACCGGGGAGCTGTTTTTT. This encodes CASSVQGVGTGELFF.